This record covers a single T cell receptor beta chain. There are 15 residues in the CDR3. Germline values: CDR1 MNHEY, CDR2 SVGAGI. V gave up 2 bases and J gave up 1 base, with 11 bases separating them. Alongside a J-beta primer mix, a sample-barcoded 5' primer served in a second PCR lasting 7 to 11 cycles. TCRdb ran MiXCR on the 5' RACE reads and lists one entry per CDR3 protein. The table records under 950,000 distinct CDR3 sequences, about 24% of them present only once. The sample comes from a study of blood T cells in healthy people across ages. The V and J genes are TRBV6-5 and TRBJ1-1; TRBD1 is a possible D gene (5 bases). Source material: blood. The receptor was isolated from an older man in good health. CDR3 DNA: TGTGCCAGCAGTTACGGGGGAAGGGGGAACACTGAAGCTTTCTTT. It yields the protein CASSYGGRGNTEAFF.